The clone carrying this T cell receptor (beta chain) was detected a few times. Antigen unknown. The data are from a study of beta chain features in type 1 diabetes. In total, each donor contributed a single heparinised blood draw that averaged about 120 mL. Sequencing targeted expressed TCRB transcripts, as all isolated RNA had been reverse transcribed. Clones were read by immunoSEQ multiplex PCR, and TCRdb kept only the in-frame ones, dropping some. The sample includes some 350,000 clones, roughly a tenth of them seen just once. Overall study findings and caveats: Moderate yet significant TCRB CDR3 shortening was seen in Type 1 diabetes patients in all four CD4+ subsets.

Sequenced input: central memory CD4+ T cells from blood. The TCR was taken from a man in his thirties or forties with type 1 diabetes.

CDR3 sequence reads: CASSTGRQQPQHF. The DNA for the CDR3 is TGTGCCAGTAGTACGGGTCGGCAACAGCCCCAGCATTTT. The chain links TRBV19 to TRBJ1-5; no clear D. Trimming left V 4 bases short and J 7 bases short, with 11 bases between. Germline V lookup: CDR1 LNHDA, CDR2 SQIVND (reference sequence). The CDR3 contains 13 residues.